Here is one T cell receptor (beta chain) with its context. Its antigen is as yet unknown. The repertoire was sequenced with immunoSEQ multiplex PCR; TCRdb's copy has only in-frame clones and lacks some. The table records roughly 120,000 clones, about 87% of them present only once. These data are taken from a study of identifying expanded T cells in peripheral blood. V dropped 5 bases and J dropped 0 bases, with 11 bases sitting between them. CDR1 and CDR2 (germline): SGHTA, FQGTGA. This CDR3 region has 14 residues. Study-level points and caveats: Over approximately two and four weeks, about 16 and 19 clones changed, versus around 1.1 between replicates. Approximately two-week clone count variance significantly increased as total template count grew.

The receptor was isolated from a person aged 18 to 70 in good health. Sequenced input: blood. This chain uses TRBV7-3 with TRBJ2-7; the D is unclear. DNA of the CDR3: TGTGCCAGCAGCCCCCAAAGGAACTCCTACGAGCAGTACTTC. Its translation: CASSPQRNSYEQYF.